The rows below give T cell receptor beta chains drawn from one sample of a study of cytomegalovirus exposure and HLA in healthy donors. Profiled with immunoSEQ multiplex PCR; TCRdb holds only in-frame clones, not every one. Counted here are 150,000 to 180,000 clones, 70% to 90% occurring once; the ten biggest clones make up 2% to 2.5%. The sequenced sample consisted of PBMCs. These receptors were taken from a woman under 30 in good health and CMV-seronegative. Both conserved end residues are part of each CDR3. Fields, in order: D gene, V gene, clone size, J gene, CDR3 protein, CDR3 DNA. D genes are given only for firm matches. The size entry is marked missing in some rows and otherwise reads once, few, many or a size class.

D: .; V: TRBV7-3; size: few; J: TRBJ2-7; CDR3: CASSLGLGYEQYF; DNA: TGTGCCAGCAGCCTGGGACTTGGCTACGAGCAGTACTTC
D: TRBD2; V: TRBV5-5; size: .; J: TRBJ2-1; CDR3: CASSLVPGLAGEEQFF; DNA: TGTGCCAGCAGCTTGGTCCCGGGACTAGCGGGAGAGGAGCAGTTCTTC
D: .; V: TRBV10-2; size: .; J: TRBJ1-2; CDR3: CASSVAQGFGYTF; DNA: TGCGCCAGCAGTGTCGCGCAGGGCTTTGGCTACACCTTC
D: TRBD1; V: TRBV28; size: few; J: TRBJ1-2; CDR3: CASSLAMDRFRHGYTF; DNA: TGTGCCAGCAGCTTGGCGATGGACAGGTTTCGTCATGGCTACACCTTC
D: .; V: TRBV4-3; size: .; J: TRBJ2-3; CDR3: CASSQVEGPDTQYF; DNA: TGCGCCAGCAGCCAAGTTGAGGGCCCAGATACGCAGTATTTT
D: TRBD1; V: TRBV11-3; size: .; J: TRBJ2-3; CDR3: CASSHGTGRDTQYF; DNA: TGTGCCAGCAGCCACGGGACAGGGCGCGATACGCAGTATTTT
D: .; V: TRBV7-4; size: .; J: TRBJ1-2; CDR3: CASIARGTYGYTF; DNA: TGTGCCAGCATAGCGAGGGGGACCTATGGCTACACCTTC
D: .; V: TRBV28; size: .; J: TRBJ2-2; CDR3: CASSLPTGELFF; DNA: TGTGCCAGCAGTCTTCCCACCGGGGAGCTGTTTTTT
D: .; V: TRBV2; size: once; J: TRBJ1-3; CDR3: CASSYSGNTIYF; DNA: TGTGCCAGCAGTTACTCTGGAAACACCATATATTTT
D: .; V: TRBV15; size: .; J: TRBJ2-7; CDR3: CATSRDLVYEQYF; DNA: TGTGCCACCAGCAGAGATTTAGTCTACGAGCAGTACTTC
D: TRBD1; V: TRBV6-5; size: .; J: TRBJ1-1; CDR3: CASSRDRGLSEAFF; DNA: TGTGCCAGCAGCCGGGACAGGGGGCTTTCTGAAGCTTTCTTT
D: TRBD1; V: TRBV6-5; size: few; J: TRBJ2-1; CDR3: CASSPGQGAKQFF; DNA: TGTGCCAGCAGTCCCGGACAGGGGGCTAAGCAGTTCTTC
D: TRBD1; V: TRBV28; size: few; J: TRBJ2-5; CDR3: CASSPGTDLSPETQYF; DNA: TGTGCCAGCAGTCCCGGGACAGACCTCTCCCCAGAGACCCAGTACTTC
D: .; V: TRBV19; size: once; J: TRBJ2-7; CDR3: CASRSLQGSGRNEQYF; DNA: TGTGCCAGTAGATCGTTGCAGGGCTCGGGGAGGAACGAGCAGTACTTC
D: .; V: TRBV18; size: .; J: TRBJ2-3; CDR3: CASSPSTGTQYF; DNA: TGTGCCAGCTCACCTTCAACGGGTACGCAGTATTTT
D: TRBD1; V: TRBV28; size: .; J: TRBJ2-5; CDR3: CASSSPGQGGETQYF; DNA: TGTGCCAGCAGTTCGCCGGGACAGGGTGGAGAGACCCAGTACTTC
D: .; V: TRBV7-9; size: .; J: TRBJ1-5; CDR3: CASSPGGVLDSNQPQHF; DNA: TGTGCCAGCAGCCCCGGGGGGGTCCTTGATAGCAATCAGCCCCAGCATTTT
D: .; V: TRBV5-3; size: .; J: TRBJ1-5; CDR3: CARSSIRKGPLYSNQPQHF; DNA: TGTGCCAGAAGCTCCATTCGCAAGGGGCCCCTTTATAGCAATCAGCCCCAGCATTTT
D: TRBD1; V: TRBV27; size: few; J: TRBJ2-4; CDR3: CASTGDREGGSYKGLAKNIQYF; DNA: TGTGCCAGCACCGGGGACAGGGAAGGTGGAAGCTACAAGGGACTAGCCAAAAACATTCAGTACTTC
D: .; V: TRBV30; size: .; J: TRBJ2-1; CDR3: CAWRGPLANNEQFF; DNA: TGTGCCTGGAGGGGGCCACTTGCCAACAATGAGCAGTTCTTC
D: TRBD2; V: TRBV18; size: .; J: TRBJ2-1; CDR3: CASSPPLAGTRNEQFF; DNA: TGTGCCAGCTCACCTCCATTAGCGGGAACTCGCAATGAGCAGTTCTTC
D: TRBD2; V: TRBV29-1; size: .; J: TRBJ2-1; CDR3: CSASTSGCEQFF; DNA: TGCAGCGCCTCGACTAGCGGGTGTGAGCAGTTCTTC
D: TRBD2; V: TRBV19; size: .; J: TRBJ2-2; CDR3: CASSPGGAGELFF; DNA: TGTGCCAGTAGTCCCGGGGGGGCAGGGGAGCTGTTTTTT
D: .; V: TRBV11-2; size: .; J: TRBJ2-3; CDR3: CASSLDRSTDTQYF; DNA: TGTGCCAGCAGCTTAGATCGGAGCACAGATACGCAGTATTTT
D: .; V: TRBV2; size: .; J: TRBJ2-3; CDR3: CASSEEPRYTDTQYF; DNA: TGTGCCAGCAGTGAAGAACCGAGATACACAGATACGCAGTATTTT
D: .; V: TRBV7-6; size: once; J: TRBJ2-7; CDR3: CASSLGGHEQYF; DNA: TGTGCCAGCAGCTTAGGGGGCCACGAGCAGTACTTC
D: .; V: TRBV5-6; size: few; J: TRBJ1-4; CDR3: CASSLDQYNEKLFF; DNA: TGTGCCAGCAGCTTGGACCAGTACAATGAAAAACTGTTTTTT
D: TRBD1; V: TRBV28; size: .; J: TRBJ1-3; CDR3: CASSPGGTAGNTIYF; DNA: TGTGCCAGCAGCCCAGGGGGAACGGCGGGAAACACCATATATTTT
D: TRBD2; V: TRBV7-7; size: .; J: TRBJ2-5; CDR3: CASSPGLAETQYF; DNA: TGTGCCAGCAGCCCGGGACTAGCGGAGACCCAGTACTTC
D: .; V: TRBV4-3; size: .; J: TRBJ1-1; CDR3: CASSQKTGTLMNTEAFF; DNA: TGCGCCAGCAGCCAAAAGACCGGGACACTGATGAACACTGAAGCTTTCTTT
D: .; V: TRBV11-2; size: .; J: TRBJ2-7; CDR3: CASRDSFHEQYF; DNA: TGTGCCAGCAGGGACAGTTTCCACGAGCAGTACTTC
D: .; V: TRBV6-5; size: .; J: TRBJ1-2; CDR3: CASSPGRGADGYTF; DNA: TGTGCCAGCAGCCCAGGACGGGGGGCGGATGGCTACACCTTC
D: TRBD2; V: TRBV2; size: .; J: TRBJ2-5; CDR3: CASSDLAGYQETQYF; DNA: TGTGCCAGCAGTGACCTAGCGGGGTACCAAGAGACCCAGTACTTC
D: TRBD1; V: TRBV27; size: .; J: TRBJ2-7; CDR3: CASSLSGTGHREQYF; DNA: TGTGCCAGCAGTTTGTCCGGGACAGGGCATCGGGAGCAGTACTTC
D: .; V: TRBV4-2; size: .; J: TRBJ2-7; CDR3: CASSQGSGSYEQYF; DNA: TGTGCCAGCAGCCAAGGCTCGGGATCTTACGAGCAGTACTTC
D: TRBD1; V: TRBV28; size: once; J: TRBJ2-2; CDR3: CASSSGGTGGTGELFF; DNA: TGTGCCAGCAGTTCCGGAGGGACAGGGGGCACCGGGGAGCTGTTTTTT
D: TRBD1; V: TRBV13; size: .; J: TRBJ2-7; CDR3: CASSLGPQGAIYEQYF; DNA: TGTGCCAGCAGCTTAGGACCCCAGGGGGCGATTTACGAGCAGTACTTC
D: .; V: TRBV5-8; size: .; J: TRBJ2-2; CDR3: CASSPTGVAASGELFF; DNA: TGTGCCAGCAGCCCAACCGGGGTAGCGGCGTCCGGGGAGCTGTTTTTT
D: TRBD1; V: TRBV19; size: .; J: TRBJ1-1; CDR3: CASRTTGGGNTEAFF; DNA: TGTGCCAGTAGGACGACAGGGGGGGGGAACACTGAAGCTTTCTTT
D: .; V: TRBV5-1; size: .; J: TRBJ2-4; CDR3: CASKDGARVKNIQYF; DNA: TGCGCCAGCAAGGATGGTGCCAGGGTCAAAAACATTCAGTACTTC
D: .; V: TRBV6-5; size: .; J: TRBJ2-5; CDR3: CASSLFGGTGAETQYF; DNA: TGTGCCAGCAGTTTATTTGGCGGGACTGGGGCAGAGACCCAGTACTTC
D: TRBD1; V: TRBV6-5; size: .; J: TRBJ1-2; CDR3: CASSFGQGLDYGYTF; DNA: TGTGCCAGCAGTTTCGGACAGGGTCTTGACTATGGCTACACCTTC
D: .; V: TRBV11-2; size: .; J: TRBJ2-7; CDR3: CASSLGGARGEYF; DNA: TGTGCCAGCAGCTTAGGAGGGGCCCGCGGGGAGTACTTC
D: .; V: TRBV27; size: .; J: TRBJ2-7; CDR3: CASSLTRVYEQYF; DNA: TGTGCCAGCAGTTTAACCAGGGTTTACGAGCAGTACTTC
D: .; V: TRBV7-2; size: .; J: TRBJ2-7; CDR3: CASSLVGAYEQYF; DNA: TGTGCCAGCAGCTTAGTAGGAGCCTACGAGCAGTACTTC
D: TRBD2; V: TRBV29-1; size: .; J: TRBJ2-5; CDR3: CSVEPTWTSGGQYF; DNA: TGCAGCGTTGAACCCACCTGGACTAGCGGGGGACAGTACTTC
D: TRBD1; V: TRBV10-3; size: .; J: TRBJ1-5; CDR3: CASGTAGGSNQPQHF; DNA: TGTGCCAGCGGGACGGCAGGGGGTAGCAATCAGCCCCAGCATTTT
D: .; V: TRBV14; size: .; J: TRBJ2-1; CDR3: CASSPGVYNEQFF; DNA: TGTGCCAGCAGCCCCGGGGTCTACAATGAGCAGTTCTTC
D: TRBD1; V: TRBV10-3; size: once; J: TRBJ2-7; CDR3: CAISLTGRGEQYF; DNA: TGTGCCATCAGCCTGACAGGGCGAGGCGAGCAGTACTTC
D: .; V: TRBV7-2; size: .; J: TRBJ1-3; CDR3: CASSSQGSGNTIYF; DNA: TGTGCCAGCAGCTCGCAGGGAAGTGGAAACACCATATATTTT
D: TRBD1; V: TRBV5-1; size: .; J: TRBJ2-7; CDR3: CASSPMGTVNEQYF; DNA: TGCGCCAGCAGCCCGATGGGGACAGTCAACGAGCAGTACTTC
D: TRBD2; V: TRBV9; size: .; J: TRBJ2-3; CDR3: CASSVQAGGTDTQYF; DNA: TGTGCCAGCAGCGTACAAGCGGGAGGGACAGATACGCAGTATTTT
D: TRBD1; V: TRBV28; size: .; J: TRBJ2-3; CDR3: CASSRPTRGLGRGSTDTQYF; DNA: TGTGCCAGCAGCCGTCCAACCAGGGGCCTTGGCAGGGGGAGCACAGATACGCAGTATTTT
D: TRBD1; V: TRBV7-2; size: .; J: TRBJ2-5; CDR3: CASSSLPPGQGETQYF; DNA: TGTGCCAGCAGCTCCCTACCTCCGGGACAGGGAGAGACCCAGTACTTC